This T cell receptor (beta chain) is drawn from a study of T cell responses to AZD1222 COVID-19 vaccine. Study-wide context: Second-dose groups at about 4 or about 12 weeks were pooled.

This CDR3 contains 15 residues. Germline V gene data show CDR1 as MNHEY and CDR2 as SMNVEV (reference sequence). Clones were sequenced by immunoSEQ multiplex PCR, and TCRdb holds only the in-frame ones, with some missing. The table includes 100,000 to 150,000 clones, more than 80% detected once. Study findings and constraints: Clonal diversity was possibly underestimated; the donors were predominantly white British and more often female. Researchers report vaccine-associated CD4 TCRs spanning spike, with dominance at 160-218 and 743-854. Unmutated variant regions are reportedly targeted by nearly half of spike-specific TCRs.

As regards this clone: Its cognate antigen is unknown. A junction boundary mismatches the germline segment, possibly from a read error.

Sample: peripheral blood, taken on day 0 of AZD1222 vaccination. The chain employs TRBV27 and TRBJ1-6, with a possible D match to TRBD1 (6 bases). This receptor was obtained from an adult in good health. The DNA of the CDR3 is TGTGCAAGCATGAGGGGACAATCCTATAATTCACCCCTCCACTTT. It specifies CASMRGQSYNSPLHF.